What follows are 20 T cell receptor beta chains derived from one specimen sequenced in a study of T cells in narcolepsy. These TCRs are of unknown antigen specificity. Sequencing used immunoSEQ multiplex PCR; TCRdb keeps in-frame clones, though not all of them. Here the sample spans roughly 2,400 clones, approximately 24% being singletons. Sequencing was performed on cultured CD4+ T cells from cerebrospinal fluid. Receptor source: a human donor with narcolepsy.

The chain carries TRBV2 and TRBJ1-1; D gene ambiguous. Germline CDR1 reads SNHLY; CDR2 reads FYNNEI. The V end was cut by 5 bases, the J end by 6 bases, with 16 bases between. CDR3 length equals 14 residues. The CDR3 DNA is TGTGCCAGCAGTCTCTTACCCGATGGAGCTGAAGCTTTCTTT. Its translation: CASSLLPDGAEAFF. The variable domain in full, with the rest retrieved from reference TRBV2 and TRBJ1-1, is EPEVTQTPSHQVTQMGQEVILRCVPISNHLYFYWYRQILGQKVEFLVSFYNNEISEKSEIFDDQFSVERPDGSNFTLKIRSTKLEDSAMYFCASSLLPDGAEAFFGQGTRLTVV.

Comments on this clone: Only one base separates this from a far larger clonotype, so it likely reflects a read error. The chain links TRBV6-6 to TRBJ2-7; D call uncertain. Per the germline V gene, CDR1 is MNHNY and CDR2 is SVGAGI (reference sequence). CDR3 length equals 11 residues. Trimming shortened V by 10 bases and J by 2 bases, and 9 bases separated the two germline ends. Here the CDR3 reads CATPNPYEQYF. CDR3 DNA sequence: TGTGCCACCCCAAATCCCTACGAGCAGTACTTC.

The chain is built from TRBV5-4 and TRBJ2-7; D remains unclear. Trimming stripped 4 bases from V and 4 bases from J, with 15 bases between. Germline CDR1 is SGHNT and CDR2 is YYREEE (reference sequence). This CDR3 is built from 14 residues. CDR3 residues: CASSRWSWKYEQYF. The CDR3 DNA reads TGTGCCAGCAGCCGGTGGTCGTGGAAATACGAGCAGTACTTC.

The genes are TRBV9 and TRBJ2-2; D call uncertain. V gave up 5 bases and J gave up 0 bases, with 8 bases separating them. The CDR3 runs to 14 residues. Germline values: CDR1 SGDLS, CDR2 YYNGEE. The CDR3 here is CASRKLANTGELFF. The CDR3 DNA is TGTGCCAGCAGGAAGCTGGCGAACACCGGGGAGCTGTTTTTT.

V usage is TRBV5-4 and J usage is TRBJ2-7; 11 nucleotides line up with TRBD1. J was trimmed by 3 bases and V by 4 bases; bases with no gene match: 3. CDR1 and CDR2 from the germline V gene are SGHNT and YYREEE (reference sequence). The CDR3 spans 14 residues. CDR3 sequence (DNA): TGTGCCAGCAGCGTGGGACAGGGGGGCTACGAGCAGTACTTC. Its protein product is CASSVGQGGYEQYF.

This clone has more than one count but fewer than ten. This chain connects TRBV25-1 to TRBJ2-7; TRBD2 might be the D (6 bases). Germline values: CDR1 MGHDK, CDR2 SYGVNS. The V and J ends lost 6 bases and 4 bases respectively, with 16 bases between them. This CDR3 comprises 14 residues. This CDR3 is CASSRGSGKYEQYF. In nucleotides, the CDR3 is TGTGCCAGCAGCCGGGGGTCGGGGAAATACGAGCAGTACTTC.

This clone is categorized as medium-sized. The V gene is TRBV5-6, the J gene TRBJ1-5; D unresolved. The germline gives CDR1 SGHDT, CDR2 YYEEEE. The ends were cut back, 2 bases at V and 2 bases at J, with 2 bases in the middle. This CDR3 has 12 residues. As DNA, the CDR3 is TGTGCCAGCAGCTTTGGCAATCAGCCCCAGCATTTT. Protein product: CASSFGNQPQHF.

On this clone: This is likely an artifact of a read error, given a far larger clone one base away. The chain couples TRBV5-6 to TRBJ2-3; D is unresolved. CDR1 SGHDT and CDR2 YYEEEE come from the germline V gene. The CDR3 has 16 residues. V was pared by 4 bases and J by 0 bases, with 15 bases between. CDR3 residues: CASSQGPFSSTDTQYF. CDR3 sequence (DNA): TGTGCCAGCAGCCAAGGTCCGTTCTCTAGCACAGATACGCAGTATTTT. The variable domain in full, completed from reference TRBV5-6 and TRBJ2-3, reads DAGVTQSPTHLIKTRGQQVTLRCSPKSGHDTVSWYQQALGQGPQFIFQYYEEEERQRGNFPDRFSGHQFPNYSSELNVNALLLGDSALYLCASSQGPFSSTDTQYFGPGTRLTVL.

Details on this clone: An end of the junction differs from the germline gene, which may be a read error. The chain recombines TRBV4-2 with TRBJ2-1; the D gene is possibly TRBD2 (6 bases). Per germline, CDR1 LGHNA and CDR2 YNFKEQ. CDR3 length equals 13 residues. The CDR3 loop reads CASSFQIGAGLVF. The CDR3 coding sequence is TGTGCCAGCAGCTTCCAGATCGGGGCGGGATTGGTCTTC.

V and J are TRBV28 and TRBJ2-7; D may match TRBD1 or TRBD2 (6 bases each). The V end lost 6 bases, the J end lost 4 bases, and 16 bases lay between the germline ends. CDR1 and CDR2 from the germline V gene are MDHEN and SYDVKM. CDR3 length: 14 amino acids. CDR3 amino acids: CASSGTGARYEQYF. In DNA, the CDR3 is TGTGCCAGCAGCGGAACGGGGGCGCGGTACGAGCAGTACTTC.

Turning to this clone: A far larger clone differs by one base, so this is likely a read error. The same CDR3 can be traced to other DNA sequences in this sample. The chain has TRBV5-1 and TRBJ1-4; no definite D call. The V gene lost 2 bases and the J gene lost 7 bases, with 9 bases spanning the gap. Germline V gene sequence: CDR1 SGHRS, CDR2 YFSETQ. CDR3 length equals 13 residues. The CDR3 is CASSFGSVEKLFF. CDR3 coding DNA: TGCGCCAGCAGCTTCGGGTCCGTTGAAAAACTGTTTTTT.

Details on this clone: A single base is all that separates this from a far larger clone, so a read error is likely. Other nucleotide sequences from this sample produce the same CDR3. V usage is TRBV11-3 and J usage is TRBJ2-7; the D gene is possibly TRBD2 (6 bases). Deletions cut 3 bases from V and 6 bases from J, with 15 bases between. CDR3 length: 14 residues. CDR1 is SGHNT and CDR2 is YENEEA in the germline V gene. Here the CDR3 reads CASSFVRGGGEQYF. CDR3 DNA: TGTGCCAGCAGCTTCGTTCGTGGGGGAGGCGAGCAGTACTTC.

The table lists this clone with a few counts. This chain connects TRBV5-5 to TRBJ2-7; D is possibly TRBD2 (6 bases). The CDR3 consists of 14 residues. The V gene's germline CDR1 is SGHKS and CDR2 YYEKEE (reference sequence). Trimming cost V 2 bases and J 6 bases, with 15 bases left between them. The CDR3 sequence is CASSFVRGGGEQYF. CDR3 DNA sequence: TGTGCCAGCAGCTTCGTACGTGGGGGAGGCGAGCAGTACTTC.

A few counts support this clone. For the CDR3, the DNA is TGTGCCAGCAGCGTTGACGGTTCCGGATCAGCCTACGAGCAGTACTTC. Amino acids: CASSVDGSGSAYEQYF. The J gene is TRBJ2-7, the V gene TRBV6-9; D remains unclear. The germline V and J ends were trimmed by 6 bases and 2 bases, with 20 bases remaining between them. Per germline, CDR1 MNHGY and CDR2 SVAAGI. The CDR3 is 16 amino acids.

Judged by abundance, this clone is hyperexpanded. At the DNA level, this CDR3 is encoded by other sequences in the same sample as well. The chain recombines TRBV10-3 with TRBJ1-5; 7 bases fit TRBD1. Germline V gives CDR1 ENHRY, CDR2 SYGVKD. Trimming took 5 bases from V and 9 from J; bases not matched to a gene: 13. The CDR3 loop spans 15 amino acids. The CDR3: CAISSDRLGVGPQHF. The DNA for the CDR3 is TGTGCCATCAGTTCGGACAGGTTAGGGGTAGGGCCCCAGCATTTT.

Remarks on this clone: A far more abundant clone sits one base away, making this likely a read error. The CDR3 loop is CASSTKRQPGANVLTF. In DNA, the CDR3 is TGTGCCAGTAGTACAAAACGGCAGCCTGGGGCCAACGTCCTGACTTTC. This sequence joins TRBV19 and TRBJ2-6; D is undetermined. Germline CDR1 reads LNHDA; CDR2 reads SQIVND (reference sequence). The CDR3 is made up of 16 amino acids. The V end lost 4 bases, the J end lost 2 bases, and 12 bases lay between the germline ends.

Worth noting for this clone: A far larger clone differs by one base, so this is likely a read error. CDR3: CASSQNSGGEKLFF. CDR3 in DNA: TGCGCCAGCAGCCAAAATTCGGGGGGTGAAAAACTGTTTTTT. V is TRBV4-3 and J is TRBJ1-4, with D maybe TRBD1 (5 bases). Germline V gene data show CDR1 as LGHNA and CDR2 as YSLEER. Trimming cost V 2 bases and J 7 bases, with 11 bases left between them. This CDR3 comprises 14 residues.

The chain has TRBV28 and TRBJ1-5, with 10 bases aligning to TRBD1. The junction had 8 bases not matched to a gene; V was cut back by 2 bases and J by 7 bases. The CDR3 has 16 amino acids. Germline assignment: CDR1 MDHEN and CDR2 SYDVKM. The CDR3 DNA sequence: TGTGCCAGCAGTTTAGCAGGGACAGGGGTGCGCCAGCCCCAGCATTTT. The encoded protein is CASSLAGTGVRQPQHF. Together with reference TRBV28 and TRBJ1-5, the CDR3 gives the full variable domain: DVKVTQSSRYLVKRTGEKVFLECVQDMDHENMFWYRQDPGLGLRLIYFSYDVKMKEKGDIPEGYSVSREKKERFSLILESASTNQTSMYLCASSLAGTGVRQPQHFGDGTRLSIL.

The genes are TRBV5-1 and TRBJ2-1; D uncertain. There are 16 residues in the CDR3. V was shortened by 4 bases and J by 2 bases, with 16 bases between the two germline ends. Germline-derived CDR1 and CDR2 are SGHRS and YFSETQ. The CDR3 is CASSHTPTMAYNEQFF. The CDR3 DNA reads TGCGCCAGCAGCCACACGCCCACCATGGCCTACAATGAGCAGTTCTTC.

This clone turned up a few times. The junction shows a germline mismatch at one end, possibly a read error. Other nucleotide sequences from this sample produce the same CDR3. The J gene is TRBJ1-5, the V gene TRBV5-1; no definite D call. This CDR3 is 13 amino acids long. CDR1 and CDR2 from the germline V gene are SGHRS and YFSETQ. As DNA, the CDR3 is TGCGCTAGCAGCTTAGAAGGCGGGCAGCCTCAGCATTTT. As protein: CASSLEGGQPQHF.